The 19 T cell receptor beta chains presented below share a single source sample, sequenced in a study of blood T cells in healthy people across ages. Together with a sample-barcoded 5' primer, a J-beta primer mix was included in a second PCR lasting about 7 to 11 cycles. From the 5' RACE reads, TCRdb called clonotypes with MiXCR, one entry per CDR3 protein. The sample consists of fewer than 1.5 million distinct CDR3 sequences, about 40% of them appearing once. The sequenced sample consisted of blood. The receptors originated from a woman under 30 in good health.

The rearrangement joins TRBV5-1 to TRBJ2-2, with TRBD1 matching 10 bases. V shed 3 bases, J shed 3 bases, and the junction held 8 bases outside the gene matches. From germline, CDR1 is SGHRS and CDR2 YFSETQ. The CDR3 contains 17 residues. The CDR3 coding sequence is TGCGCCAGCAGCTCCCGACAGGGGGCGCTGGACACCGGGGAGCTGTTTTTT. Protein sequence: CASSSRQGALDTGELFF.

In the case of this clonotype: A read error may account for a junction end that differs from germline. The chain is built from TRBV3-1 and TRBJ1-5, with D unresolved. Germline V gene lookup returns CDR1 LGHDT and CDR2 YNNKEL (reference sequence). This CDR3 is built from 13 residues. The CDR3 DNA is TGTGCCAGCCGCCAAGGTCAAGATCAGCCCCAGCATTTT. It translates to CASRQGQDQPQHF.

The rearrangement uses TRBV9 and TRBJ1-2; D gene uncertain. V lost 3 bases to trimming and J lost 8 bases, with 11 bases between them. The CDR3 is 12 residues long. The V gene's germline CDR1 is SGDLS and CDR2 YYNGEE. The CDR3 DNA reads TGTGCCAGCAGCGGGCAGATGGGCGGCTACACCTTC. Residues: CASSGQMGGYTF.

The chain links TRBV7-9 to TRBJ1-5; TRBD1 agrees at 8 bases. The CDR3 totals 16 residues. After removal of 5 bases from V and 5 bases from J, the junction contained 11 bases not matched to a gene. The germline CDR1 and CDR2 sequences are SEHNR and FQNEAQ (reference sequence). As DNA, the CDR3 is TGTGCCAGCAGCCCTAGCCCCGACAGGGGATATCAGCCCCAGCATTTT. Translated, it gives CASSPSPDRGYQPQHF.

The chain has TRBV12-5 and TRBJ2-1; 7 nucleotides align to TRBD1. CDR1 is LGHNT, CDR2 FRNRAP, per germline. The CDR3 totals 14 residues. The J segment lost 5 bases and the V segment lost 7 bases, leaving 8 bases of the junction unmatched. The DNA of the CDR3 is TGTGCTAGTGCCGACAGGGCCGGGGACAATGAGCAGTTCTTC. Translated: CASADRAGDNEQFF.

CDR3 coding DNA: TGCAGTGCTAGAGATTCAAGGACGGCACAAGAGACCCAGTACTTC. It codes for CSARDSRTAQETQYF. V and J are TRBV20-1 and TRBJ2-5, with no clear D. Germline V gene lookup returns CDR1 DFQATT and CDR2 SNEGSKA (reference sequence). The V gene lost 0 bases and the J gene lost 2 bases, with 13 bases spanning the gap. The CDR3 totals 15 residues.

The V gene is TRBV19, the J gene TRBJ2-1; 8 bases are shared with TRBD2. J gave up 2 bases and V 1 base, and 1 base lay outside the gene matches. From germline, CDR1 is LNHDA and CDR2 SQIVND (reference sequence). The CDR3 is made up of 15 amino acids. CDR3: CASSIVLAAYNEQFF. The CDR3 DNA is TGTGCCAGTAGTATAGTACTAGCGGCCTACAATGAGCAGTTCTTC.

The genes are TRBV2 and TRBJ2-7; 8 positions match TRBD2. The better agreement between TRBJ2-5 and the DNA end casts doubt on the J call. Looked up from germline, CDR1 is SNHLY and CDR2 is FYNNEI. This CDR3 has 14 residues. CDR3 coding DNA: TGTGCCAGCAGTGAGGGACTAGGCAAAGAGACCCAGTACTTC. Translated, it gives CASSEGLGKETQYF.

Turning to this clonotype: A read error may explain this, as a much larger clone is one base away. This sequence joins TRBV5-1 and TRBJ1-2; 8 bases agree with TRBD1. The CDR3 contains 16 residues. The trim removed 0 bases at V and 8 bases at J, leaving 12 bases unmatched. Germline lookup yields CDR1 SGHRS and CDR2 YFSETQ. The CDR3 here is CASSLDGATGGDGYTF. The CDR3 DNA is TGCGCCAGCAGCTTGGATGGTGCTACAGGGGGTGACGGCTACACCTTC.

V gene TRBV7-2 combines with J gene TRBJ2-7; 8 nucleotides line up with TRBD1. Per germline, CDR1 SGHTA and CDR2 FQGNSA. With 6 bases clipped from V and 2 bases from J, the junction kept 9 bases outside the gene matches. The CDR3 runs to 15 residues. The CDR3 loop reads CASRRGQGGTYEQYF. Here the CDR3 DNA reads TGTGCCAGCAGACGAGGACAGGGTGGCACCTACGAGCAGTACTTC.

The V call is TRBV7-2, the J call TRBJ2-1; 7 bases map to TRBD2. V trimming: 5 bases; J trimming: 6 bases; junction bases outside the gene matches: 4. CDR1 is SGHTA and CDR2 is FQGNSA in the germline V gene. The length of the CDR3 is 13 residues. The CDR3, as DNA: TGTGCCAGCAGCCACGGGGGGACCAATGAGCAGTTCTTC. Protein: CASSHGGTNEQFF.

This clonotype was found a few times. The chain joins TRBV6-5 to TRBJ2-3; D is unclear. Germline V gives CDR1 MNHEY, CDR2 SVGAGI. The CDR3 length is 13 residues. V lost 2 bases to trimming and J lost 8 bases, with 11 bases between them. The chain's CDR3 is CASSYGPHGTQYF. The CDR3 DNA follows: TGTGCCAGCAGTTACGGCCCGCACGGTACGCAGTATTTT.

This clonotype has more than one count but fewer than ten. The rearrangement links TRBV10-3 to TRBJ2-2, with 8 bases lining up with TRBD1. The J segment lost 3 bases and the V segment lost 4 bases, leaving 4 bases of the junction unmatched. Looked up from germline, CDR1 is ENHRY and CDR2 is SYGVKD. The CDR3 has 15 amino acids. The CDR3 loop reads CAISGQGMDTGELFF. The CDR3 DNA reads TGTGCCATCAGTGGACAGGGGATGGACACCGGGGAGCTGTTTTTT.

V is TRBV28 and J is TRBJ2-7; D may be TRBD1 or TRBD2 (6 bases each). The CDR3 runs 13 residues. The V end lost 8 bases, the J end lost 6 bases, and 17 bases lay between the germline ends. The germline gives CDR1 MDHEN, CDR2 SYDVKM. The CDR3 protein is CASHRQGGGEQYF. CDR3 DNA sequence: TGTGCCAGCCACCGCCAAGGGGGAGGCGAGCAGTACTTC.

The chain combines TRBV12-3 or TRBV12-4 with TRBJ2-5; no firm D call. This CDR3 region has 13 residues. V shed 1 base and J shed 6 bases, with 9 bases lying between them. CDR3 sequence (DNA): TGTGCCAGCAGTTTAGACAGAAGAAAGACCCAGTACTTC. Amino acids: CASSLDRRKTQYF.

In this sample, this clonotype turned up a few times. The chain is built from TRBV20-1 and TRBJ1-2, with D maybe TRBD1 (6 bases). The CDR3 loop spans 11 amino acids. CDR1 and CDR2 from the germline V gene are DFQATT and SNEGSKA (reference sequence). The CDR3 nucleotides are TGCAACCCCGGGACACAGAATGGCTACACCTTC. It specifies CNPGTQNGYTF.

The CDR3 sequence: CASNRYAVSSYEQYF. The CDR3 DNA is TGTGCCAGCAACCGTTACGCGGTGAGCTCCTACGAGCAGTACTTC. This chain links TRBV6-5 with TRBJ2-7; D unclear. V gave up 7 bases and J gave up 0 bases, with 16 bases separating them. The CDR3 totals 15 residues. CDR1 is MNHEY, CDR2 SVGAGI, per germline.

With regard to this clonotype: The junction differs from germline at one of its ends, possibly a read error. The gene calls are TRBV12-3 or TRBV12-4 and TRBJ1-4; D remains unclear. The CDR3 spans 14 residues. Written as DNA, the CDR3 is TGTGCCAGCAGCTTAGGAGGGTCTAATGAAAAACTGTTTTTT. It encodes CASSLGGSNEKLFF.

This clonotype was counted between two and nine times. The CDR3 sequence: CASSFGLAGIIEAYNEQFF. DNA for the CDR3: TGTGCCAGCAGTTTCGGGCTAGCGGGTATCATAGAAGCCTACAATGAGCAGTTCTTC. V and J are TRBV6-5 and TRBJ2-1; TRBD2 aligns across 8 bases. The CDR3 consists of 19 residues. The V segment lost 4 bases and the J segment 2 bases; nucleotides outside the gene matches: 16. Germline CDR1 MNHEY, CDR2 SVGAGI.